The 25 T cell receptor beta chains listed next were all sequenced from one sample in a study of identical twins. Each CDR3 protein is one row after TCRdb ran MiXCR on the 5' RACE reads. This sample has about 660,000 distinct CDR3 sequences, with around 8.6% found just once. The sample was also reused in another study, on yellow fever vaccine responses in identical twins.

The sample taken for sequencing was PBMCs. Receptors originate from a woman between 18 and 29 years old in good health.

This clonotype was observed a few times. The chain uses TRBV6-5 and TRBJ2-7; unclear D gene. CDR3 size: 14 residues. CDR1 and CDR2 (germline): MNHEY, SVGAGI. The V end was cut by 2 bases, the J end by 5 bases, with 13 bases between. For the CDR3, the DNA is TGTGCCAGCAGTTACAGGGCGGTGGGAAACGAGCAGTACTTC. Translation gives CASSYRAVGNEQYF.

Only a few counts were recorded for this clonotype. The chain couples TRBV3-1 to TRBJ2-7; 10 nucleotides align to TRBD1. From germline, CDR1 is LGHDT and CDR2 YNNKEL (reference sequence). This CDR3 spans 14 amino acids. V was pared by 4 bases and J by 6 bases, with 6 bases of the junction left unmatched. The CDR3 is CASSPMTGGFEQYF. DNA for the CDR3: TGTGCCAGCAGCCCCATGACAGGGGGCTTCGAGCAGTACTTC.

This clonotype turned up a few times. The V and J genes are TRBV28 and TRBJ1-4; the D is unclear. This CDR3 region has 11 residues. Germline CDR1 and CDR2: MDHEN and SYDVKM. The germline V and J ends were trimmed by 5 bases and 7 bases, with 5 bases remaining between them. The CDR3 coding sequence is TGTGCCAGCAGTACGTTTGAAAAACTGTTTTTT. Translating it yields CASSTFEKLFF.

This clonotype occurred many times. This chain uses TRBV10-1 with TRBJ2-2, with D possibly being TRBD1 or TRBD2 (5 bases each). The CDR3 consists of 13 residues. Germline lookup yields CDR1 WNHNN and CDR2 SYGVQD (reference sequence). The V end was cut by 8 bases, the J end by 4 bases, with 11 bases between. In nucleotides, the CDR3 is TGCGCCAGCGCCTTTGGGGGCACCGGGGAGCTGTTTTTT. Translation: CASAFGGTGELFF.

In its sample, this clonotype was seen a few times. The V call is TRBV12-5, the J call TRBJ2-5; 9 positions agree with TRBD1. V shed 0 bases, J shed 4 bases, and the junction held 9 bases outside the gene matches. Germline V CDR1 and CDR2: LGHNT, FRNRAP. The CDR3 spans 17 residues. The CDR3 DNA reads as TGTGCTAGTGGTTTGGTACTCGGCCAGGACAGGGGAGAGACCCAGTACTTC. It yields the protein CASGLVLGQDRGETQYF.

The chain is built from TRBV7-9 and TRBJ1-1; 7 positions match TRBD1. V was clipped by 5 bases and J by 7 bases; unmatched bases: 10. CDR1 and CDR2 (germline): SEHNR, FQNEAQ (reference sequence). This CDR3 contains 14 residues. CDR3 nucleotide sequence: TGTGCCAGCAGCCCCTGGGAGGGGGCCGATGAAGCTTTCTTT. Amino acids: CASSPWEGADEAFF. Variable domain in full (rest from reference TRBV7-9 and TRBJ1-1): DTGVSQNPRHKITKRGQNVTFRCDPISEHNRLYWYRQTLGQGPEFLTYFQNEAQLEKSRLLSDRFSAERPKGSFSTLEIQRTEQGDSAMYLCASSPWEGADEAFFGQGTRLTVV.

This clonotype was seen only a few times. The chain joins TRBV20-1 to TRBJ2-1; TRBD2 aligns across 12 bases. This CDR3 contains 18 residues. J lost 7 bases, V lost 0 bases, and 13 bases had no gene match. From germline, CDR1 is DFQATT and CDR2 SNEGSKA (reference sequence). In nucleotides, the CDR3 is TGCAGTGCTAGAGATCTCGTGACTAGCGGGGGCCTTTGGAATGAGCAGTTCTTC. This gives the protein CSARDLVTSGGLWNEQFF.

The table lists this clonotype with a few counts. The chain is built from TRBV6-4 and TRBJ2-2; a possible D gene is TRBD2 (6 bases). This CDR3 is 14 amino acids long. The ends were cut back, 6 bases at V and 4 bases at J, with 12 bases in the middle. CDR1 and CDR2 from the germline V gene are MRHNA and SNTAGT. The CDR3: CASRGDSSTGELFF. The CDR3, as DNA: TGTGCCAGCAGAGGGGACTCAAGCACCGGGGAGCTGTTTTTT.

The V call is TRBV20-1, the J call TRBJ2-7; D ambiguous. V lost 1 base and J 0 bases, leaving 13 bases between the germline ends. CDR3 length: 15 residues. The V gene's germline CDR1 is DFQATT and CDR2 SNEGSKA (reference sequence). The CDR3 coding sequence is TGCAGTGCTAGAGTGTGGACCACCTTCTCCTACGAGCAGTACTTC. It encodes CSARVWTTFSYEQYF.

The V and J genes are TRBV20-1 and TRBJ2-3; weak D call: TRBD2 (5 bases). Looked up from germline, CDR1 is DFQATT and CDR2 is SNEGSKA (reference sequence). The germline V and J ends were trimmed by 5 bases and 0 bases, with 12 bases remaining between them. This CDR3 is built from 14 residues. In DNA, the CDR3 is TGCAGTGCTCGATCGAGGGTGAGCACAGATACGCAGTATTTT. Translated, it gives CSARSRVSTDTQYF.

On this clonotype itself: Germline and junction disagree at one end, which may indicate a read error. V usage is TRBV6-1 and J usage is TRBJ2-7; possible D gene TRBD1, 6 bases. The CDR3 runs to 14 residues. Germline V CDR1 and CDR2: MNHNS, SASEGT. CDR3 residues: CSSKYGVDSAEQYF. In DNA, the CDR3 is TGTTCCAGCAAGTACGGGGTGGACAGTGCCGAGCAGTACTTC.

There are many counts of this clonotype. The chain joins TRBV27 to TRBJ2-7; 7 bases align to TRBD1. The germline gives CDR1 MNHEY, CDR2 SMNVEV (reference sequence). Unmatched junction bases numbered 7, after V lost 8 bases and J lost 6 bases. This CDR3 region has 12 residues. The CDR3 region is CASSSTGAEQYF. The CDR3, as DNA: TGTGCCAGCTCCTCAACAGGGGCCGAGCAGTACTTC.

The chain has TRBV20-1 and TRBJ2-7; possibly TRBD1 for D (5 bases). Germline CDR1 and CDR2: DFQATT and SNEGSKA (reference sequence). This CDR3 has 13 residues. The V gene lost 1 base and the J gene lost 0 bases, with 7 bases spanning the gap. CDR3 DNA sequence: TGCAGTGCTAGAGTCAGGGACTCCTACGAGCAGTACTTC. Protein product: CSARVRDSYEQYF.

The chain combines TRBV4-1 with TRBJ2-3, with 8 bases identical to TRBD2. With V trimmed by 0 bases and J by 0 bases, 2 bases remained unmatched. The CDR3 is 16 residues long. Looked up from germline, CDR1 is MGHRA and CDR2 is YSYEKL. The CDR3 region has the DNA TGCGCCAGCAGCCAAGAACCTAGCGGGAGCACAGATACGCAGTATTTT. This codes for CASSQEPSGSTDTQYF.

In its sample, this clonotype was seen a few times. This chain joins TRBV28 and TRBJ2-1; no firm D call. The V gene's germline CDR1 is MDHEN and CDR2 SYDVKM. The CDR3 spans 10 residues. The V end lost 5 bases, the J end lost 9 bases, and 5 bases lay between the germline ends. CDR3 DNA: TGTGCCAGCAGTACGGTTGAGCAGTTCTTC. Its translation: CASSTVEQFF.

This clonotype was counted only a few times. The rearrangement joins TRBV20-1 to TRBJ2-5, with no clear D. The V and J ends lost 1 base and 5 bases respectively, with 11 bases between them. Germline CDR1 is DFQATT and CDR2 is SNEGSKA (reference sequence). The CDR3 totals 13 residues. The DNA for the CDR3 is TGCAGTGCTAGAGTTCCCGAGATGGAGACCCAGTACTTC. As protein: CSARVPEMETQYF.

The rearrangement links TRBV30 to TRBJ1-4; possible D gene TRBD1, 5 bases. This CDR3 comprises 19 residues. Germline V gene sequence: CDR1 GTSNPN, CDR2 SVGIG (reference sequence). Trimming stripped 6 bases from V and 0 bases from J, with 26 bases between. In nucleotides, the CDR3 is TGTGCCTGCAGCTCTATCACCGGGACGGAGATAGCAACTAATGAAAAACTGTTTTTT. Protein product: CACSSITGTEIATNEKLFF.

The chain joins TRBV11-2 to TRBJ2-1, with D tentatively TRBD1 (5 bases). Trimming shortened V by 2 bases and J by 6 bases, and 20 bases separated the two germline ends. There are 17 residues in the CDR3. Germline CDR1 SGHAT, CDR2 FQNNGV. CDR3 amino acids: CASSLRGAGSSSNEQFF. CDR3 coding DNA: TGTGCCAGCAGCTTAAGGGGCGCAGGCTCTTCTAGCAATGAGCAGTTCTTC. The full variable domain, its missing parts supplied by reference TRBV11-2 and TRBJ2-1, is EAGVAQSPRYKIIEKRQSVAFWCNPISGHATLYWYQQILGQGPKLLIQFQNNGVVDDSQLPKDRFSAERLKGVDSTLKIQPAKLEDSAVYLCASSLRGAGSSSNEQFFGPGTRLTVL.

The chain is built from TRBV19 and TRBJ1-1, with D hard to call. Trimming removed 7 bases from V and 1 base from J, with 16 bases in between. Germline loops: CDR1 LNHDA, CDR2 SQIVND (reference sequence). The CDR3 has 15 amino acids. CDR3 sequence: CASTPSPIGNTEAFF. CDR3 bases: TGTGCCAGTACCCCCTCCCCGATCGGGAACACTGAAGCTTTCTTT.

Ten or more counts support this clonotype. The chain uses TRBV12-3 or TRBV12-4 and TRBJ2-7, with 8 bases matching TRBD2. The CDR3 has 15 residues. The V gene end was trimmed by 8 bases and the J gene end by 2 bases; junction bases not matched to a gene: 11. The CDR3 DNA follows: TGTGCCAGCGGGACTACTAGCGGTCTCGCCTACGAGCAGTACTTC. Protein sequence: CASGTTSGLAYEQYF.

This chain joins TRBV20-1 and TRBJ2-3; the D is unclear. Germline V gives CDR1 DFQATT, CDR2 SNEGSKA (reference sequence). Trimming left V 0 bases short and J 0 bases short, with 10 bases between. The CDR3 loop spans 15 amino acids. The CDR3 DNA reads TGCAGTGCTAGAGATCCCTCAAAAAGCACAGATACGCAGTATTTT. It is translated as CSARDPSKSTDTQYF.

The gene calls are TRBV12-3 or TRBV12-4 and TRBJ1-5; D ambiguous. CDR3 length: 13 residues. V dropped 8 bases and J dropped 1 base, with 9 bases sitting between them. CDR3 DNA: TGTGCCAGCTTCGGAGGGAGCAATCAGCCCCAGCATTTT. Protein: CASFGGSNQPQHF.

This clonotype was seen only a few times. The V and J genes are TRBV20-1 and TRBJ2-1, with TRBD1 matching 7 bases. CDR1 DFQATT and CDR2 SNEGSKA come from the germline V gene (reference sequence). The CDR3 runs to 15 residues. V shed 5 bases, J shed 2 bases, and the junction held 9 bases outside the gene matches. This chain's CDR3 is CSAQNPGTAYNEQFF. CDR3 nucleotide sequence: TGCAGTGCTCAAAACCCAGGGACAGCCTACAATGAGCAGTTCTTC.

This clonotype has more than one count but fewer than ten. The chain recombines TRBV2 with TRBJ2-2; no clear D gene. The germline CDR1 and CDR2 sequences are SNHLY and FYNNEI. Trimming pared 10 bases from V and 7 bases from J, leaving 16 bases between. The CDR3 has 13 amino acids. The CDR3 reads CAILRVYSGELFF. CDR3 bases: TGTGCCATCCTTCGTGTTTACAGCGGGGAGCTGTTTTTT.

This clonotype was seen many times. The chain has TRBV7-8 and TRBJ1-1; D is unresolved. The CDR3 spans 13 residues. CDR1 is SGHVS and CDR2 is FQNEAQ in the germline V gene. With 4 bases removed from V and 2 bases from J, the gap between germline ends came to 8 bases. This CDR3 reads CASSSIFNTEAFF. The CDR3 coding sequence is TGTGCCAGCAGCTCTATATTTAACACTGAAGCTTTCTTT.